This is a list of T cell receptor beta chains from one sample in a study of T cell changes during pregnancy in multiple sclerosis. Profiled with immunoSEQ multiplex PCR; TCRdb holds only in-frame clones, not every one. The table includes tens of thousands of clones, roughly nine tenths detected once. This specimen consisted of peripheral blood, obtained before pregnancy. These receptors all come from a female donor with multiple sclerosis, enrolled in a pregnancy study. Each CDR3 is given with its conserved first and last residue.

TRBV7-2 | CASSLVADIREKLFF
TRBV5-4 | CASSSEGVTNEKLFF
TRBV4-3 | CASSQRGRGSYGYTF
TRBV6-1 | CASSEVQGSYNEQFF
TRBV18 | CATADTGGDTQYF
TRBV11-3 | CASSPGDRENTEAFF
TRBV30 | CAWREGTGFNKAFF
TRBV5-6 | CASSAAETQYF
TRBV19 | CASSITGRDEQYF
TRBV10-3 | CAISASGQGQETQYF
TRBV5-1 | CASSPIAGGPGEQYF
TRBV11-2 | CASSTQGASGNTIYF
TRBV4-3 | CASSLGQGGENGYTF
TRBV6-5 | CASSYNQGGSVGYTF
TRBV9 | CASSVVRTATEAFF
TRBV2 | CASPMGGAGETQYF
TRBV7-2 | CASSQRVARNQPQHF
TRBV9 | CASSEGNRDNEQFF
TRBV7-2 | CASSLVGTSGGQFF
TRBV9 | CASSDSRDRPNSPLHF
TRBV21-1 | CASSKGRERQYF
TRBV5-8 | CASSFGQDATNEKLFF
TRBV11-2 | CASSPRLAGGPVETQYF
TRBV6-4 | CASSDSSGGADTQYF
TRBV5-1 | CASSLQLGPISGGTGELFF
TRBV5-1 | CASRPKRGREETQYF
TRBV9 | CASSPGDPRAYEQYF
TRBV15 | CATSRGVGATYEQYF
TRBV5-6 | CASSFRTGRNYGYTF
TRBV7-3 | CASSLTSPVNTEAFF
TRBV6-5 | CASSYSDRATDTQYF
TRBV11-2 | CASSFRHSQGQNTEAFF
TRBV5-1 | CASSPARLGSRNEKLFF
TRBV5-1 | CASSLTTGTGELFF
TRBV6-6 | CASRTGDTQYF
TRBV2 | CASTSGGPWGPQHF
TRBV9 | CASSVDTGTQPQHF
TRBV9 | CASSRSQGASSYEQYF
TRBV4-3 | CASSLPTFPSGGALGDEQFF
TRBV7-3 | CASSWTGGGSYEQYF
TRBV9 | CASSGTLNGYTF
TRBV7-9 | CASSLSLSNEKLFF
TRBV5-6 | CASSLKRLAGVQETQYF
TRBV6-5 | CASSPGWEKLFF
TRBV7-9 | CASSSGQGARSNQPQHF
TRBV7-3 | CASSLQGQVYNEQFF
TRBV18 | CASSPPKEAVHEQYF
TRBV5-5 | CASSFLGGASTDTQYF
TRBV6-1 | CASSDAGRETQYF
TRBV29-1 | CSVGQEKQFF
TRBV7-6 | CASSRGQQGYEQYF
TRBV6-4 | CASSENGGDTGELFF
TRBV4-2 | CASSQDGGNSPLHF
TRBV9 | CASSVGQNNSPLHF